This T cell receptor beta chain was recorded in a study of blood T cell repertoires in COVID-19. Sequencing was performed with immunoSEQ multiplex PCR; in TCRdb, only in-frame clones are kept and a portion is missing. The sample holds around 100,000 clones, 80% to 90% seen once. Trimming removed 1 base from V and 0 bases from J; junction bases left unmatched: 15. This CDR3 contains 21 residues. This chain links TRBV5-3 with TRBJ1-6; 8 bases agree with TRBD1. Being an ORF, TRBV5-3 has a function that is uncertain. The sequence derives from a human donor with acute or convalescent COVID-19. The donor label of this sample is uncertain. The sample comprised peripheral blood. The CDR3 region is CARSLFVTGVCLGSYNSPLHF. In DNA form, the CDR3 reads TGTGCCAGAAGCTTGTTTGTGACAGGGGTTTGTCTTGGCTCCTATAATTCACCCCTCCACTTT.